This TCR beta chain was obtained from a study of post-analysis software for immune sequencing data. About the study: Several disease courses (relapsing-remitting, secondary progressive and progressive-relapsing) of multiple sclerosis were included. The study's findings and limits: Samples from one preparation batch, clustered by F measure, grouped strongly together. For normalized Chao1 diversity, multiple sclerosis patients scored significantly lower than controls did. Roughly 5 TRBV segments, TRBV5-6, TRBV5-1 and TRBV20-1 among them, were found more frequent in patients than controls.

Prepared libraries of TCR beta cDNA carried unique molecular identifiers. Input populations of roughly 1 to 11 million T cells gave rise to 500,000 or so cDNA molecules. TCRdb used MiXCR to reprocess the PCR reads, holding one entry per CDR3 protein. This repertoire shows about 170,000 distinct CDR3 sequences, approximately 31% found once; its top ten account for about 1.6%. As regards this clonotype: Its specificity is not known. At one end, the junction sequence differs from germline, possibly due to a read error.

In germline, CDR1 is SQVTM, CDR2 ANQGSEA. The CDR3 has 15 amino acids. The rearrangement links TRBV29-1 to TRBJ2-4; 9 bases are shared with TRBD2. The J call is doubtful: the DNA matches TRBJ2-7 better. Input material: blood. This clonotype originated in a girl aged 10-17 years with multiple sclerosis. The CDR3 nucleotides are TGCGGCGTTGAGGGGGATAGCGGGAGCAACTACGAGCAGTACTTC. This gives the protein CGVEGDSGSNYEQYF.